Listed here are 17 T cell receptor beta chains from one sample, sequenced in a study of human T cells and chemical hapten exposure. TCRdb ran MiXCR on the RACE reads and lists one entry per CDR3 protein. Seen here are around 120,000 distinct CDR3 sequences, roughly 11% observed once, and the top ten hold around 3.5%. Time point defined: patch test 1, 2 weeks after DPC sensitization. Treatment in this sample: therapeutic diphenylcyclopropenone sensitization with weekly scalp DPC. Here the sequenced sample was whole blood, taken in connection with sensitization to the hapten diphenylcyclopropenone (DPC). These receptor sequences come from a woman in her forties with alopecia areata. Some clones in this sample may be carry-over from other donors' samples.

The chain has TRBV12-3 or TRBV12-4 and TRBJ2-3; the D is unclear. The length of the CDR3 is 13 residues. V gave up 5 bases and J gave up 6 bases, with 12 bases separating them. In nucleotides, the CDR3 is TGTGCCAGCAGTCGCACGCGGCTGGATACGCAGTATTTT. Translation gives CASSRTRLDTQYF.

This clonotype was recorded at least ten times. The rearrangement links TRBV20-1 to TRBJ2-7; the D gene is possibly TRBD2 (6 bases). This CDR3 region has 15 residues. V was trimmed by 3 bases and J by 5 bases, leaving 20 bases between them. Germline CDR1 and CDR2: DFQATT and SNEGSKA (reference sequence). The CDR3 DNA is TGCAGTGCTAGTAGGGGTGCGGGGTCGGCCCACGAGCAGTACTTC. Amino acid sequence: CSASRGAGSAHEQYF.

This chain connects TRBV6-1 to TRBJ1-1; D gene unclear. The ends were cut back, 6 bases at V and 3 bases at J, with 11 bases in the middle. The CDR3 has 13 residues. CDR1 and CDR2 (germline): MNHNS, SASEGT. CDR3 sequence reads: CASSPNGDTEAFF. As DNA, the CDR3 is TGTGCCAGCAGCCCCAACGGAGACACTGAAGCTTTCTTT.

This clonotype occurred a few times. This chain connects TRBV20-1 to TRBJ2-1; no definite D call. Per the germline V gene, CDR1 is DFQATT and CDR2 is SNEGSKA (reference sequence). The V end lost 5 bases, the J end lost 1 base, and 9 bases lay between the germline ends. This CDR3 has 13 residues. CDR3 residues: CSAPPRSYNEQFF. The DNA for the CDR3 is TGCAGTGCTCCCCCCCGGTCCTACAATGAGCAGTTCTTC.

This clonotype was found many times. This chain uses TRBV6-2 or TRBV6-3 with TRBJ2-1, with 11 positions matching TRBD2. Trimming at V came to 4 bases and at J to 9 bases, leaving 14 bases not matched to a gene. This CDR3 spans 17 amino acids. CDR1 and CDR2 from the germline V gene are MNHEY and SVGEGT. The CDR3 protein is CASSSVLAGVSGGEQFF. The DNA of the CDR3 is TGTGCCAGCAGTTCCGTACTAGCGGGGGTCTCCGGCGGTGAGCAGTTCTTC.

The V call is TRBV28, the J call TRBJ1-1; a possible D gene is TRBD1 (6 bases). CDR1 and CDR2 from the germline V gene are MDHEN and SYDVKM. V lost 8 bases and J lost 1, with 8 bases in between. The CDR3 is made up of 12 amino acids. DNA for the CDR3: TGTGCCAGCTCCAGGGGGAACACTGAAGCTTTCTTT. This translates into CASSRGNTEAFF.

This chain links TRBV14 with TRBJ1-1; perhaps TRBD1 as D (5 bases). The V gene's germline CDR1 is SGHDN and CDR2 FVKESK. The CDR3 covers 14 residues. V shed 5 bases and J shed 4 bases, with 14 bases lying between them. The CDR3 here is CASSLGPPGTEAFF. CDR3 nucleotide sequence: TGTGCCAGCAGCTTGGGGCCCCCGGGCACTGAAGCTTTCTTT.

The chain has TRBV10-3 and TRBJ2-3, with D possibly called TRBD1 or TRBD2 (5 bases each). V was clipped by 6 bases and J by 0 bases, with 10 bases between them. Per the germline V gene, CDR1 is ENHRY and CDR2 is SYGVKD. The CDR3 covers 14 residues. CDR3 coding DNA: TGTGCCATCAGCCGGGACGCGAGCACAGATACGCAGTATTTT. Encoded protein: CAISRDASTDTQYF.

This clonotype was counted at least ten times. The chain joins TRBV6-5 to TRBJ1-6, with D uncertain. This CDR3 region has 15 residues. Per germline, CDR1 MNHEY and CDR2 SVGAGI. V was shortened by 4 bases and J by 14 bases, with 21 bases between the two germline ends. The chain's CDR3 is CASSFQTGIYSSLHF. Here the CDR3 DNA reads TGTGCCAGCAGTTTTCAAACGGGAATATATTCGTCCCTCCACTTT.

A note on this clonotype: One base away lies a much larger clone, so this may be a sequencing read error. The chain couples TRBV18 to TRBJ2-1; 8 positions match TRBD1. This CDR3 has 15 residues. Germline lookup yields CDR1 KGHSH and CDR2 LQKENI. DNA of the CDR3: TGTGCCATCTCACCAGCGCAGGGGGCGCCGGTTGAGCAGTTCTTC. Translation gives CAISPAQGAPVEQFF.

In this sample, this clonotype turned up a few times. The chain has TRBV18 and TRBJ2-1; no definite D call. Trimming pared 0 bases from V and 1 base from J, leaving 4 bases between. The CDR3 contains 14 residues. Germline loops: CDR1 KGHSH, CDR2 LQKENI. This chain's CDR3 is CASSPPASYNEQFF. CDR3 nucleotide sequence: TGTGCCAGCTCACCACCCGCTTCCTACAATGAGCAGTTCTTC.

The chain joins TRBV7-9 to TRBJ2-1, with 8 bases matching TRBD2. Germline assignment: CDR1 SEHNR and CDR2 FQNEAQ (reference sequence). The J segment lost 0 bases and the V segment lost 5 bases, leaving 6 bases of the junction unmatched. This CDR3 comprises 16 residues. The CDR3 nucleotides read TGTGCCAGCAGCCCCACTAGCGGCTTCTCCTACAATGAGCAGTTCTTC. Translating gives CASSPTSGFSYNEQFF.

This clonotype was counted a few times. The rearrangement uses TRBV28 and TRBJ1-4; D call uncertain. The CDR3 is 10 residues long. Germline loops: CDR1 MDHEN, CDR2 SYDVKM. Trimming shortened V by 7 bases and J by 8 bases, and 5 bases separated the two germline ends. The CDR3 protein is CASNGEKLFF. CDR3 coding DNA: TGTGCCAGCAATGGGGAAAAACTGTTTTTT.

This clonotype was seen a few times. The chain has TRBV6-2 or TRBV6-3 and TRBJ1-2; D might be TRBD1 (6 bases). There are 12 residues in the CDR3. V dropped 6 bases and J dropped 8 bases, with 13 bases sitting between them. Germline V gene sequence: CDR1 MNHEY, CDR2 SVGEGT. CDR3 protein: CASSQGTDGYTF. The CDR3 DNA follows: TGTGCCAGCAGCCAGGGGACGGACGGCTACACCTTC.

The genes are TRBV7-9 and TRBJ2-5, with no clear D. Trimming took 4 bases from V and 4 from J, leaving 13 bases between them. CDR1 is SEHNR, CDR2 FQNEAQ, per germline (reference sequence). The CDR3 length is 14 residues. As DNA, the CDR3 is TGTGCCAGCAGCTCCCCGGGCGTGGGAGAGACCCAGTACTTC. Residues: CASSSPGVGETQYF.

This clonotype was observed at least ten times. The V and J genes are TRBV3-1 and TRBJ2-7; 9 bases line up with TRBD1. Trimming cost V 8 bases and J 2 bases; bases outside gene matches: 1. The germline V gene encodes CDR1 LGHDT and CDR2 YNNKEL (reference sequence). The CDR3 length is 12 residues. CDR3 nucleotides: TGTGCCAGCCGGGACAGGGCCTACGAGCAGTACTTC. Translating it yields CASRDRAYEQYF.

This clonotype was picked up a small number of times. This chain links TRBV10-3 with TRBJ2-1; perhaps TRBD2 as D (6 bases). The germline gives CDR1 ENHRY, CDR2 SYGVKD. This CDR3 comprises 13 residues. Trimming stripped 8 bases from V and 11 bases from J, with 19 bases between. In DNA, the CDR3 is TGTGCCATCGGACGTCTAGCGTCAGATAAGCAGTTCTTC. Encoded protein: CAIGRLASDKQFF.